These T cell receptor beta chains were read from a single sample in a study of cytomegalovirus exposure and HLA in healthy donors. Measured with immunoSEQ multiplex PCR; TCRdb has only the in-frame clones, and not every one. This table has more than 100,000 clones, 75% to 90% appearing once. The sample taken for sequencing was PBMCs. These receptors were taken from a man between 35 and 55 years old in good health and CMV-seronegative. Each CDR3 is given with its conserved first and last residue. D genes are given only for firm matches. Only part of the rows carry a size: once, few, many, or a class if the clone is expanded.

j_call d_call v_call clone_size cdr3_aa cdr3_nt
TRBJ2-2 NA TRBV10-3 NA CAISESEGPLFF TGTGCCATCAGTGAGTCGGAGGGACCGTTGTTTTTT
TRBJ2-7 NA TRBV5-1 NA CASSEDSAYEQYF TGCGCCAGCAGCGAGGACAGCGCCTACGAGCAGTACTTC
TRBJ2-3 NA TRBV5-1 NA CASSPTVRDHLSTDTQYF TGCGCCAGCAGCCCTACAGTTCGGGATCATCTTAGCACAGATACGCAGTATTTT
TRBJ2-3 TRBD1 TRBV19 NA CASSIGTGADTQYF TGTGCCAGTAGCATAGGGACAGGGGCAGATACGCAGTATTTT
TRBJ2-1 NA TRBV18 NA CASSPSGGNEQFF TGTGCCAGCTCACCATCAGGGGGGAATGAGCAGTTCTTC
TRBJ1-4 NA TRBV2 NA CASRRGAEAGEKLFF TGTGCCAGCAGAAGGGGGGCCGAAGCGGGGGAAAAACTGTTTTTT
TRBJ2-5 NA TRBV15 NA CATSRSFETQYF TGTGCCACCAGCAGATCCTTTGAGACCCAGTACTTC
TRBJ2-7 NA TRBV7-6 once CASSLGAQQGFDEQYF TGTGCCAGCAGCTTAGGGGCCCAGCAGGGATTCGACGAGCAGTACTTC
TRBJ2-7 NA TRBV4-2 NA CASSQEGLAYEQYF TGTGCCAGCAGCCAAGAAGGACTGGCCTACGAGCAGTACTTC
TRBJ2-1 TRBD2 TRBV18 NA CASSWTSGSSEQFF TGTGCCAGCTCCTGGACTAGCGGGAGCTCTGAGCAGTTCTTC
TRBJ1-5 NA TRBV4-1 NA CASSPTGPVESQHF TGCGCCAGCAGCCCTACAGGTCCCGTGGAGTCCCAGCATTTT
TRBJ1-1 TRBD1 TRBV7-2 NA CASSWGTVNTEAFF TGTGCCAGCAGCTGGGGGACAGTGAACACTGAAGCTTTCTTT
TRBJ1-4 TRBD1 TRBV27 NA CASSNRGVNEKLFF TGTGCCAGCAGCAACAGGGGAGTTAATGAAAAACTGTTTTTT
TRBJ2-1 TRBD1 TRBV7-9 NA CASSRIGTGTQFF TGTGCCAGCAGCCGTATCGGGACAGGGACGCAGTTCTTC
TRBJ2-7 NA TRBV6-1 NA CASSEVGGSSYEQYF TGTGCCAGCAGTGAAGTGGGGGGAAGCTCCTACGAGCAGTACTTC
TRBJ1-4 NA TRBV25-1 NA CASSESGATNEKLFF TGTGCCAGCAGTGAATCAGGGGCAACTAATGAAAAACTGTTTTTT